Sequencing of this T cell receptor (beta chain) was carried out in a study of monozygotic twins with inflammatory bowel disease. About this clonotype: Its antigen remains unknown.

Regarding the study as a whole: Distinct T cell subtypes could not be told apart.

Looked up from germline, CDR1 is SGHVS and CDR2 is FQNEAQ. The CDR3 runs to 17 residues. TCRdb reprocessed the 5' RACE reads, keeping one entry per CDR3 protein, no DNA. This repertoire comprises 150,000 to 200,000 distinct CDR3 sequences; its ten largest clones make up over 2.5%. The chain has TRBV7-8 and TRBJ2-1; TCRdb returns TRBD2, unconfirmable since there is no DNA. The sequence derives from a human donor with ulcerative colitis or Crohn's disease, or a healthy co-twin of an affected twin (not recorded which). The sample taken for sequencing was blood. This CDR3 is CASSLRTGTSGSNEQFF.